This TCR beta chain emerged from a study of CD8+CD57+ T cells in acquired aplastic anemia. Overall study findings and caveats: CD8+ Simpson's diversity showed no significant patient-control difference.

This clonotype was counted many times. Its antigen is still unknown. TCR beta VDJ and CDR3 profiles were obtained from a genomic DNA template. TCRdb re-derived calls from the reads in MiXCR, one entry per CDR3 protein. The sample includes some 130,000 distinct CDR3 sequences, around 50% seen only once; the top ten take 2% to 3%. This receptor was identified in a human donor in good health, serving as a control. Sequencing was carried out using sorted CD4+, CD8+, or CD8+CD57+ T cells (not recorded which) from PBMCs.

The CDR3 DNA reads as TGTGCCAGCAGCTTCGACCCGGAAGGTGAAGCTTTCTTT. This translates into CASSFDPEGEAFF. This chain connects TRBV5-8 to TRBJ1-1; D ambiguous. Trimming left V 2 bases short and J 7 bases short, with 12 bases between. Germline values: CDR1 SGHTS, CDR2 YDEGEE. There are 13 residues in the CDR3.